Following are 4 T cell receptor beta chains from one sample sequenced in a study of T cells in Graves' hyperthyroidism and ophthalmopathy. Amplified regions were TCR beta CDR3 sequences from RNA transcripts. Carried out on the TCR CDR3, a first-round RT-PCR used the HTBI primer set. TCRdb re-analysed the multiplex PCR reads in MiXCR, keeping a single row per CDR3 protein. Here the sample spans 460,000 or so distinct CDR3 sequences, roughly an eighth being singletons. The sequenced sample was blood. Every receptor here comes from a woman aged 18-29 years with Graves' hyperthyroidism.

The rearrangement joins TRBV7-9 to TRBJ2-7; 9 bases are a match to TRBD2. The CDR3 is 15 residues long. V lost 1 base to trimming and J lost 2 bases; unmatched junction nucleotides: 3. Germline CDR1 and CDR2: SEHNR and FQNEAQ (reference sequence). The CDR3 DNA follows: TGTGCCAGCAGCTTAGTGACTAGCGGTCCCTACGAGCAGTACTTC. This sequence encodes CASSLVTSGPYEQYF.

V and J are TRBV27 and TRBJ2-5; 10 nucleotides match TRBD2. V dropped 0 bases and J dropped 4; count of bases not matched to a gene: 8. The CDR3 runs 17 residues. The V gene's germline CDR1 is MNHEY and CDR2 SMNVEV (reference sequence). CDR3 nucleotides: TGTGCCAGCAGTTTATCTATCCTAGCGGGAGTAGGAGAGACCCAGTACTTC. Amino acid sequence: CASSLSILAGVGETQYF.

Ten or more counts support this clonotype. The V call is TRBV2, the J call TRBJ1-2; 9 positions match TRBD1. Looked up from germline, CDR1 is SNHLY and CDR2 is FYNNEI. Trimming removed 3 bases from V and 3 bases from J; junction bases left unmatched: 8. The CDR3 consists of 16 residues. CDR3 nucleotide sequence: TGTGCCAGCAGTGAGCGAGAAGGGACAGGGTACTATGGCTACACCTTC. Translated: CASSEREGTGYYGYTF.

This clonotype was picked up a small number of times. The chain combines TRBV12-5 with TRBJ1-4; 8 bases align to TRBD1. This CDR3 region has 16 residues. Per the germline V gene, CDR1 is LGHNT and CDR2 is FRNRAP. The trim removed 1 base at V and 8 bases at J, leaving 9 bases unmatched. This CDR3 is CASGLATQGAGEKLFF. The CDR3 DNA sequence: TGTGCTAGTGGTTTGGCCACCCAGGGGGCGGGGGAAAAACTGTTTTTT.